Listed below are T cell receptor beta chains from one sample, sequenced in a study of shared clonotypes between healthy human individuals. The method was immunoSEQ multiplex PCR; TCRdb's version includes in-frame clones alone and lacks a portion of them. Of roughly 1 million clones in the sample, roughly 74% were seen once. The sequenced sample was memory CD4+ T cells from PBMCs. The source is a man aged 18 to 29 in good health. Some clones in this sample may be carry-over from other donors' samples. CDR3s leave out the opening cysteine and the closing phenylalanine or tryptophan.

j_call: TRBJ1-3; v_call: TRBV28; cdr3_aa: ASSLIGQGTGNTIY
j_call: TRBJ2-3; v_call: TRBV10-3; cdr3_aa: AAAGGLAGNTDTQY
j_call: TRBJ2-5; v_call: TRBV29-1; cdr3_aa: SAPTGYQETQY
j_call: TRBJ2-1; v_call: TRBV7-6; cdr3_aa: ASSLGRTSSYNEQF
j_call: TRBJ1-2; v_call: TRBV19; cdr3_aa: ASNFDTGGAWGYT
j_call: TRBJ1-1; v_call: TRBV6-1; cdr3_aa: ASSGSGTVNTEAF
j_call: TRBJ2-1; v_call: TRBV6-1; cdr3_aa: ASSEAPGTSGRVEQF
j_call: TRBJ2-1; v_call: TRBV7-2; cdr3_aa: ASSLATGVGDNEQF
j_call: TRBJ1-4; v_call: TRBV27; cdr3_aa: ASSLLGAGRGNEKLF
j_call: TRBJ2-7; v_call: TRBV4-2; cdr3_aa: ASSQESADYEQY
j_call: TRBJ1-2; v_call: TRBV6-6; cdr3_aa: ASSYGLANKGYGYT
j_call: TRBJ1-3; v_call: TRBV7-9; cdr3_aa: ASSLGSEDTIY
j_call: TRBJ1-2; v_call: TRBV11-2; cdr3_aa: ASSLSRDYGYT
j_call: TRBJ2-3; v_call: TRBV4-1; cdr3_aa: ASSPAGGADTQY
j_call: TRBJ2-7; v_call: TRBV28; cdr3_aa: ASSLLTRQAGEQY
j_call: TRBJ2-3; v_call: TRBV19; cdr3_aa: ASQTGGRTDTQY
j_call: TRBJ2-1; v_call: TRBV4-2; cdr3_aa: ASSQGIAGIDYNEQF
j_call: TRBJ2-7; v_call: TRBV7-2; cdr3_aa: ASSLARTSYEQY
j_call: TRBJ2-1; v_call: TRBV21-1; cdr3_aa: ASNLLGWTKRGEQF
j_call: TRBJ2-2; v_call: TRBV5-4; cdr3_aa: ASTSNTGELF
j_call: TRBJ2-1; v_call: TRBV4-1; cdr3_aa: ASSQASGTSGRDEQF
j_call: TRBJ1-4; v_call: TRBV28; cdr3_aa: ASRPQGFRYEKLF
j_call: TRBJ1-1; v_call: TRBV5-1; cdr3_aa: ASSILGLYLHGTEAF
j_call: TRBJ1-5; v_call: TRBV16; cdr3_aa: ASSQSGSGSRQPQH
j_call: TRBJ2-7; v_call: TRBV2; cdr3_aa: ASREQGSSYEQY
j_call: TRBJ1-1; v_call: TRBV5-8; cdr3_aa: ASSLLWNTEAF
j_call: TRBJ1-3; v_call: TRBV30; cdr3_aa: AWSHRGTGNTIY
j_call: TRBJ2-1; v_call: TRBV2; cdr3_aa: ASNLERYNEQF
j_call: TRBJ1-2; v_call: TRBV11-2; cdr3_aa: ASTLGRGNYGYT
j_call: TRBJ2-7; v_call: TRBV10-3; cdr3_aa: AIRATSGRYYEQY
j_call: TRBJ1-1; v_call: TRBV19; cdr3_aa: ASIPGTENTEAF
j_call: TRBJ2-7; v_call: TRBV28; cdr3_aa: ASSASAEGAYEQY
j_call: TRBJ2-6; v_call: TRBV27; cdr3_aa: ASSSTTPGVGGANVLT
j_call: TRBJ1-2; v_call: TRBV6-6; cdr3_aa: ASSYSMGNGYT
j_call: TRBJ1-3; v_call: TRBV7-9; cdr3_aa: ASSPPRGNSGNTIY
j_call: TRBJ2-3; v_call: TRBV5-1; cdr3_aa: ASSLDVSSTDTQY
j_call: TRBJ2-6; v_call: TRBV19; cdr3_aa: ASSVGNSGANVLT
j_call: TRBJ1-2; v_call: TRBV18; cdr3_aa: ASSPEGQGVST
j_call: TRBJ2-7; v_call: TRBV5-1; cdr3_aa: ASSYAGEGYEQY
j_call: TRBJ2-1; v_call: TRBV6-1; cdr3_aa: ASSLTSRNEQF
j_call: TRBJ2-4; v_call: TRBV28; cdr3_aa: ASSLYANIQY
j_call: TRBJ2-7; v_call: TRBV18; cdr3_aa: ASSPPGDSTYEQY
j_call: TRBJ1-2; v_call: TRBV15; cdr3_aa: ATSRDHRGALGYT
j_call: TRBJ2-7; v_call: TRBV5-8; cdr3_aa: ASSATGRAYGQY
j_call: TRBJ1-1; v_call: TRBV7-3; cdr3_aa: ASSLSLVTNTEAF
j_call: TRBJ2-3; v_call: TRBV7-7; cdr3_aa: ASSLVAGSTDTQY
j_call: TRBJ2-7; v_call: TRBV5-1; cdr3_aa: ASSVRQGSYEQY
j_call: TRBJ1-5; v_call: TRBV27; cdr3_aa: ASSLSMYSNQPQH
j_call: TRBJ1-3; v_call: TRBV10-3; cdr3_aa: AIRGGGDGNTIY
j_call: TRBJ2-3; v_call: TRBV4-2; cdr3_aa: ASSPSGGQGADTQY